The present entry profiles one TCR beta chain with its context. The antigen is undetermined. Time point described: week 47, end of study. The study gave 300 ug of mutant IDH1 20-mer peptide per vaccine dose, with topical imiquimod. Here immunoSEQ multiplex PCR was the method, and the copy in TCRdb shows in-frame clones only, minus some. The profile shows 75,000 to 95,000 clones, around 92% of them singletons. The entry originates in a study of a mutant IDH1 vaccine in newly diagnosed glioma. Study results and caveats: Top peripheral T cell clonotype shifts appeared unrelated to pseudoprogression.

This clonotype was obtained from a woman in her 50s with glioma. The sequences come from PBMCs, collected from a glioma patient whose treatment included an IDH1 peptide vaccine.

The CDR3 DNA sequence: TGTGCCAGCAGCCTAGGGCCCGGGACATTCATGAGCACTGAAGCTTTCTTT. It specifies CASSLGPGTFMSTEAFF. J is TRBJ1-1 and V is TRBV27; D possibly corresponds to TRBD1 (6 bases). The CDR3 spans 17 residues. Deletions cut 6 bases from V and 4 bases from J, with 24 bases between. Germline loops: CDR1 MNHEY, CDR2 SMNVEV (reference sequence).